This is a list of T cell receptor beta chains from one sample in a study of CD8 T cells in ankylosing spondylitis. One entry per CDR3 protein results from TCRdb running MiXCR on the 5' RACE reads. This table holds approximately 200,000 distinct CDR3 sequences, over 10% found once. Sequenced input: blood, either unsorted or a sorted T cell fraction (not recorded which). Every receptor here comes from a male donor with ankylosing spondylitis or in good health (not recorded which). The CDR3 runs from the conserved cysteine through the conserved F or W. The order of the fields is V gene, clone size, J gene, D gene, CDR3 DNA, CDR3 protein. A D gene is named only where the DNA matches it firmly. Clone size is stated in some rows and not others, as once, few, many or a class when expanded.

TRBV4-1	NA	TRBJ2-1	TRBD2	TGCGCCAGCAGCAAGGGACTAGCGGGGGGTCGGAATGAGCAGTTCTTC	CASSKGLAGGRNEQFF
TRBV2	few	TRBJ1-5	TRBD1	TGTGCCAGCCGGGACAGCCCCGACCCCAATCAGCCCCAGCATTTT	CASRDSPDPNQPQHF
TRBV2	few	TRBJ2-1	TRBD2	TGTGCCAGCAGTGAACCCGAGGGAGAAGCGGGAAACTCCTACAATGAGCAGTTCTTC	CASSEPEGEAGNSYNEQFF
TRBV29-1	NA	TRBJ1-1	TRBD1	TGCAGCGCCACAGGGGGCGTTACTGAAGCTTTCTTT	CSATGGVTEAFF
TRBV7-9	NA	TRBJ1-1	TRBD1	TGTGCCAGCAGCCCAGGGGTGGGGCAGGGGGGCACTGAAGCTTTCTTT	CASSPGVGQGGTEAFF
TRBV29-1	many	TRBJ2-1	TRBD1	TGCAGCGGGGTGTCGAGCGGGACAGGGGTCTACAATGAGCAGTTCTTC	CSGVSSGTGVYNEQFF
TRBV6-5	NA	TRBJ1-4	NA	TGTGCCAGCAGCACCTCTAATGGAAAACTGTTTTTT	CASSTSNGKLFF
TRBV5-4	few	TRBJ2-3	TRBD2	TGTGCCAGCAGCTTCCTGAGGGGTGTTAGCGGGAGCACCACAGATACGCAGTATTTT	CASSFLRGVSGSTTDTQYF
TRBV11-1	NA	TRBJ2-2	NA	TGTGCCAGCAGCTCGGGACCAGCAGCCGGGGAGCTGTTTTTT	CASSSGPAAGELFF
TRBV20-1	NA	TRBJ2-3	TRBD2	TGCTGTGCTAGAACCTACCTAGCGGGGGGACCCACAGATACGCAGTATTTT	CCARTYLAGGPTDTQYF
TRBV6-4	many	TRBJ2-3	NA	TGTGCCAGCAGCAGGGTGTCGACAGATACGCAGTATTTT	CASSRVSTDTQYF
TRBV7-8	NA	TRBJ2-1	TRBD2	TGTGCCAGCACCCCTAGAAGCGCGACTAGCGGGAGAAAGGACAATGAGCAGTTCTTC	CASTPRSATSGRKDNEQFF
TRBV5-1	few	TRBJ2-5	NA	TGCGCCAGCAGCTCCGACAGCATAGAGACCCAGTACTTC	CASSSDSIETQYF
TRBV12-3/TRBV12-4	NA	TRBJ1-1	NA	TGTGCCAGCAGTTTTCTGAGCTCCGAAGCTTTCTTT	CASSFLSSEAFF
TRBV6-6	few	TRBJ2-1	NA	TGTGCCAGCAGTTATCCGGGGCCCCGGAATGAGCAGTTCTTC	CASSYPGPRNEQFF
TRBV11-3	NA	TRBJ2-1	NA	TGTGCCAGCAGCTTACGGGACGGCCCGACCCAACAGTTCTTC	CASSLRDGPTQQFF
TRBV5-1	many	TRBJ2-1	NA	TGCGCCAGCAGGGTGAGGGATGCCTACAATGAGCAGTTCTTC	CASRVRDAYNEQFF
TRBV7-9	NA	TRBJ2-7	NA	TGTGCCAGCAGCTTACCGACCCGCGACTACGAGCAGTACTTC	CASSLPTRDYEQYF
TRBV12-3/TRBV12-4	few	TRBJ2-1	NA	TGTGCCAGCAGTTTTGTGGCCAATGAGCAGTTCTTC	CASSFVANEQFF
TRBV15	many	TRBJ2-3	NA	TGTGCCACCAGCGTAGAGGTCCCCTGGTCCACAGATACGCAGTATTTT	CATSVEVPWSTDTQYF
TRBV12-3/TRBV12-4	few	TRBJ1-1	NA	TGTGCCAGCAGCCTACAGGGTTGGTGGACTGAAGCTTTCTTT	CASSLQGWWTEAFF
TRBV7-9	few	TRBJ2-7	NA	TGTGCCAGCACCGAGACGGGGTACGAGCAGTACTTC	CASTETGYEQYF
TRBV12-3/TRBV12-4	few	TRBJ2-3	NA	TGTGCCAGCACCCCCACAGGGTATACGCAGTATTTT	CASTPTGYTQYF
TRBV9	NA	TRBJ1-2	NA	TGTGCCAGCAGCGTAGCGGGGGGCGAAGGCTACACCTTC	CASSVAGGEGYTF
TRBV20-1	few	TRBJ2-3	TRBD2	TGCAGTGCTAGAGATTCCCGACTAGCGGGAGCCAGCACAGATACGCAGTATTTT	CSARDSRLAGASTDTQYF
TRBV7-2	NA	TRBJ2-2	NA	TGTGCCAGCAGCTTAGCCGGGGGTCCATACACCGGGGAGCTGTTTTTT	CASSLAGGPYTGELFF
TRBV5-1	NA	TRBJ2-2	TRBD1	TGCGCCAGCAGCCTTGGGACAGAGAAATACACCGGGGAGCTGTTTTTT	CASSLGTEKYTGELFF
TRBV10-3	many	TRBJ2-5	TRBD1	TGTGCCATCAGCCTCGGGACAGCCCTGCAAGAGACCCAGTACTTC	CAISLGTALQETQYF
TRBV25-1	NA	TRBJ2-1	TRBD2	TGTGCCAGCAGTTTGGGGACTAACCTCAATGAGCAGTTCTTC	CASSLGTNLNEQFF
TRBV5-1	NA	TRBJ2-7	TRBD1	TGCGCCAGCAGCTTGAAACAGGGGATCATGAACGAGCAGTACTTC	CASSLKQGIMNEQYF
TRBV7-8	few	TRBJ2-3	TRBD2	TGTGCCAGCAGCGACTGGACTAGCGGGGACACAGATACGCAGTATTTT	CASSDWTSGDTDTQYF
TRBV7-9	NA	TRBJ2-2	NA	TGTGCCAGCACCTCCACCCCGGGGGACACCGGGGAGCTGTTTTTT	CASTSTPGDTGELFF
TRBV4-1	NA	TRBJ1-1	TRBD1	TGCGCCAGCAGCCAGAGACAGGGAGGAACTGAAGCTTTCTTT	CASSQRQGGTEAFF
TRBV3-1	medium-sized	TRBJ2-1	TRBD2	TGTGCCAGCAGCCAAGATTCTAGCGGGGACTCCTACAATGAGCAGTTCTTC	CASSQDSSGDSYNEQFF